This TCR beta chain derives from a study of T-cell reconstitution after alpha-beta-depleted transplantation in children. Preparation of the TCRbeta library involved a method that used unique molecular identifiers. MiXCR, run by TCRdb on the PCR reads, gives a single entry per CDR3 protein. The top ten hold 5.5% to 7% of the sample, which has 83,000 or so distinct CDR3 sequences, roughly 7.7% seen once. The CDR3 is 17 residues long. V lost 4 bases to trimming and J lost 3 bases; unmatched junction nucleotides: 12. Germline V gene lookup returns CDR1 MDHEN and CDR2 SYDVKM. This clonotype was recorded many times.

This sample comprised PBMCs from the stem cell graft donor, obtained from the stem cell graft. The chain combines TRBV28 with TRBJ2-1, with 7 nucleotides matching TRBD2. The source of this sequence is a human donor who donated a stem cell graft to a child with congenital amegakaryocytic thrombocytopenia. CDR3 in DNA: TGTGCCAGCAGTTCCTCTGTAGCGGGTTCTCTCTACAATGAGCAGTTCTTC. This gives the protein CASSSSVAGSLYNEQFF.